This TCR beta chain was documented in a study of T cells expressing NK-cell markers. The overall study: Sorted CD3+CD56-NKG2C+, CD3+CD56+NKG2C+ and CD3+CD56+NKG2C- T cells supplied the TCR beta repertoires. Sequencing covered eight donors, seven HCMV-seropositive and one seronegative.

The CDR3 runs 15 residues. Germline V gene lookup returns CDR1 SGDLS and CDR2 YYNGEE. For each CDR3 protein, TCRdb gives one entry from its re-call of the 5' RACE reads, without DNA. Reported are about 380,000 distinct CDR3 sequences; the ten largest clones contain roughly 5.2%. This clonotype originated in a man aged 18-75 years in good health. This chain connects TRBV9 to TRBJ2-2; the TRBD2 assignment by TCRdb is unverifiable without DNA. What was sequenced was blood T cells: a sorted CD56 or NKG2C T cell subset, CD4+ or CD8+ T cells, or bulk PBMC T cells (not recorded which). The CDR3 spells CASSVGLANTGELFF.